This entry lists 23 T cell receptor beta chains sequenced from one sample in a study of T cell changes during pregnancy in multiple sclerosis. Produced via immunoSEQ multiplex PCR; TCRdb's table is partial and in-frame only. This table has 70,000 to 90,000 clones, around 90% appearing once. The starting material was PBMCs, obtained in the first trimester of pregnancy. The receptors were sampled from a female donor in good health, serving as a control in a pregnancy study. Some clones in this sample may be carry-over from other donors' samples.

This clone appeared once. The gene calls are TRBV2 and TRBJ2-5; D is possibly TRBD2 (6 bases). The CDR3 spans 16 residues. V lost 5 bases and J lost 1, with 17 bases in between. The germline CDR1 and CDR2 sequences are SNHLY and FYNNEI. The CDR3 DNA reads TGTGCCAGCAGTTACTTTATGGCGGGGACCCAAGAGACCCAGTACTTC. This sequence encodes CASSYFMAGTQETQYF.

This CDR3 is CATAGPSYEQYF. The CDR3 nucleotides read TGTGCCACCGCGGGGCCCTCCTACGAGCAGTACTTC. The gene calls are TRBV19 and TRBJ2-7; possibly TRBD2 for D (6 bases). CDR1 and CDR2 from the germline V gene are LNHDA and SQIVND (reference sequence). This CDR3 comprises 12 residues. The V end was cut by 10 bases, the J end by 0 bases, with 10 bases between.

This chain joins TRBV11-1 and TRBJ1-1, with D hard to call. V was trimmed by 6 bases and J by 11 bases, leaving 16 bases between them. Looked up from germline, CDR1 is SGHAT and CDR2 is FQDESV (reference sequence). This CDR3 is built from 12 residues. The CDR3 protein is CASSLRATEAFF. The DNA for the CDR3 is TGTGCCAGCAGTCTGAGGGCCACAGAGGCTTTCTTT.

The gene calls are TRBV5-1 and TRBJ2-1, with 8 bases matching TRBD2. CDR1 SGHRS and CDR2 YFSETQ come from the germline V gene. J was trimmed by 8 bases and V by 0 bases; bases with no gene match: 7. This CDR3 has 15 residues. CDR3: CASSLVSGKEDEQFF. CDR3 sequence (DNA): TGCGCCAGCAGCTTGGTTAGCGGGAAGGAGGATGAGCAGTTCTTC.

J is TRBJ2-5 and V is TRBV6-5, with 7 bases that match TRBD2. The V segment lost 4 bases and the J segment 2 bases; nucleotides outside the gene matches: 7. Germline values: CDR1 MNHEY, CDR2 SVGAGI. The CDR3 length is 15 residues. This CDR3 is CASSSGLGPQETQYF. As DNA, the CDR3 is TGTGCCAGCAGTTCCGGACTAGGACCACAAGAGACCCAGTACTTC.

V is TRBV18 and J is TRBJ2-5; 8 bases agree with TRBD2. V dropped 1 base and J dropped 1; count of bases not matched to a gene: 2. The CDR3 has 15 residues. The germline V gene has CDR1 KGHSH and CDR2 LQKENI. CDR3 sequence (DNA): TGTGCCAGCTCACCACTCGGGGGGGTCCAAGAGACCCAGTACTTC. Translation: CASSPLGGVQETQYF.

The chain is built from TRBV10-3 and TRBJ1-6, with 10 bases identical to TRBD1. This CDR3 spans 15 amino acids. J lost 8 bases, V lost 3 bases, and 4 bases had no gene match. The germline gives CDR1 ENHRY, CDR2 SYGVKD. The CDR3 coding sequence is TGTGCCATCAGTGAAGGGGGGACAGGGGATTCACCCCTCCACTTT. Translating gives CAISEGGTGDSPLHF.

J is TRBJ1-6 and V is TRBV28; 11 bases are a match to TRBD1. V shed 6 bases, J shed 10 bases, and the junction held 5 bases outside the gene matches. CDR3 length: 14 residues. In germline, CDR1 is MDHEN, CDR2 SYDVKM. CDR3: CASRTGTGGSPLHF. CDR3 nucleotide sequence: TGTGCCAGCAGGACCGGGACAGGGGGGTCACCCCTCCACTTT.

The genes are TRBV5-6 and TRBJ2-5, with 10 bases aligning to TRBD2. V lost 2 bases to trimming and J lost 3 bases; unmatched junction nucleotides: 4. Germline V CDR1 and CDR2: SGHDT, YYEEEE. CDR3 length equals 15 residues. In nucleotides, the CDR3 is TGTGCCAGCAGCTTCGGGAGCGGGAGGGAAGAGACCCAGTACTTC. It encodes CASSFGSGREETQYF.

V is TRBV5-5 and J is TRBJ1-1; 8 positions agree with TRBD1. The trim removed 3 bases at V and 4 bases at J, leaving 8 bases unmatched. CDR1 and CDR2 (germline): SGHKS, YYEKEE (reference sequence). The length of the CDR3 is 15 residues. In DNA form, the CDR3 reads TGTGCCAGCAGCTGGGAACAGGGGGTTGGCACTGAAGCTTTCTTT. Encoded protein: CASSWEQGVGTEAFF.

This chain links TRBV14 with TRBJ2-3; TRBD2 agrees at 8 bases. Germline lookup yields CDR1 SGHDN and CDR2 FVKESK. The CDR3 length is 16 residues. With 4 bases clipped from V and 2 bases from J, the junction kept 8 bases outside the gene matches. The CDR3 DNA reads as TGTGCCAGCAGCCCTTGGAAGGGACTAGACACAGATACGCAGTATTTT. Translation gives CASSPWKGLDTDTQYF. The variable domain in full, with the rest retrieved from reference TRBV14 and TRBJ2-3, is EAGVTQFPSHSVIEKGQTVTLRCDPISGHDNLYWYRRVMGKEIKFLLHFVKESKQDESGMPNNRFLAERTGGTYSTLKVQPAELEDSGVYFCASSPWKGLDTDTQYFGPGTRLTVL.

This clone was recorded only once. V gene TRBV15 combines with J gene TRBJ2-3; D is unresolved. This CDR3 spans 16 amino acids. Germline-derived CDR1 and CDR2 are LNHNV and YYDKDF (reference sequence). Trimming cost V 0 bases and J 0 bases, with 10 bases left between them. In DNA form, the CDR3 reads TGTGCCACCAGCAGAGAGTACAGTCCTAGCACAGATACGCAGTATTTT. It encodes CATSREYSPSTDTQYF.

The chain has TRBV4-2 and TRBJ2-1; TRBD1 matches at 7 bases. Trimming took 0 bases from V and 3 from J; bases not matched to a gene: 5. The CDR3 runs 16 residues. The germline gives CDR1 LGHNA, CDR2 YNFKEQ. This chain's CDR3 is CASSQEGQLSYNEQFF. The CDR3 DNA sequence: TGTGCCAGCAGCCAAGAGGGACAGCTAAGCTACAATGAGCAGTTCTTC.

The chain combines TRBV4-3 with TRBJ1-2; 7 bases line up with TRBD1. Trimming removed 1 base from V and 3 bases from J; junction bases left unmatched: 8. The CDR3 totals 16 residues. Germline-derived CDR1 and CDR2 are LGHNA and YSLEER. The CDR3 DNA reads TGCGCCAGCAGCCAAGCAGGGGACAGCACATACTATGGCTACACCTTC. This encodes CASSQAGDSTYYGYTF.

This clone was picked up a small number of times. The chain combines TRBV4-2 with TRBJ2-6; TRBD1 might be the D (6 bases). V gave up 3 bases and J gave up 0 bases, with 9 bases separating them. The length of the CDR3 is 16 residues. The germline CDR1 and CDR2 sequences are LGHNA and YNFKEQ. The CDR3 DNA follows: TGTGCCAGCAGCCAGGGGGCGAACTCTGGGGCCAACGTCCTGACTTTC. It encodes CASSQGANSGANVLTF.

This CDR3 reads CASRQQGLTDTQYF. CDR3 sequence (DNA): TGTGCCAGCAGACAACAGGGTCTCACAGATACGCAGTATTTT. The chain uses TRBV6-5 and TRBJ2-3; the D gene is possibly TRBD1 (6 bases). Per germline, CDR1 MNHEY and CDR2 SVGAGI. The ends were cut back, 6 bases at V and 2 bases at J, with 12 bases in the middle. The CDR3 is 14 residues long.

The genes are TRBV5-1 and TRBJ1-1, with D unresolved. V gave up 0 bases and J gave up 6 bases, with 9 bases separating them. Germline values: CDR1 SGHRS, CDR2 YFSETQ. The CDR3 spans 13 residues. CDR3 sequence reads: CASSLAELPEAFF. CDR3 DNA sequence: TGCGCCAGCAGCTTGGCTGAGCTTCCTGAAGCTTTCTTT.

This clone appeared a single time. This rearrangement joins TRBV2 to TRBJ2-2; 11 bases align to TRBD2. Trimming cost V 5 bases and J 1 base; bases outside gene matches: 3. This CDR3 spans 16 amino acids. Germline values: CDR1 SNHLY, CDR2 FYNNEI. Written as DNA, the CDR3 is TGTGCCAGCAGTACTAGCGGGAGTTGGAACACCGGGGAGCTGTTTTTT. It translates to CASSTSGSWNTGELFF.

The V gene is TRBV2, the J gene TRBJ1-2; D is undetermined. This CDR3 is 12 amino acids long. V lost 6 bases and J 5 bases, leaving 10 bases between the germline ends. Germline CDR1 reads SNHLY; CDR2 reads FYNNEI. The CDR3, as DNA: TGTGCCAGCAGGGTAGAAGATTATGGCTACACCTTC. This gives the protein CASRVEDYGYTF.

This rearrangement joins TRBV28 to TRBJ2-1; 7 nucleotides agree with TRBD2. Looked up from germline, CDR1 is MDHEN and CDR2 is SYDVKM. V was clipped by 5 bases and J by 9 bases; unmatched bases: 19. CDR3 length: 17 amino acids. The DNA of the CDR3 is TGTGCCAGCAGTCCACCGGGTGGGCGGGGGAATTTAGGTGAGCAGTTCTTC. This encodes CASSPPGGRGNLGEQFF.

This clone appeared once. The chain recombines TRBV5-1 with TRBJ2-1, with D perhaps matching TRBD2 (5 bases). Deletions cut 2 bases from V and 5 bases from J, with 17 bases between. The length of the CDR3 is 16 residues. The germline V gene encodes CDR1 SGHRS and CDR2 YFSETQ. This chain's CDR3 is CASSFSLAGVNNEQFF. The CDR3 DNA is TGCGCCAGCAGCTTTTCTCTAGCCGGTGTGAACAATGAGCAGTTCTTC.

CDR3 coding DNA: TGTGCCAGCAGTTTACGGGGGGTAAGCTCCTACAATGAGCAGTTCTTC. It specifies CASSLRGVSSYNEQFF. The J gene is TRBJ2-1, the V gene TRBV28; 7 bases are shared with TRBD2. The germline gives CDR1 MDHEN, CDR2 SYDVKM. This CDR3 has 16 residues. J was trimmed by 0 bases and V by 2 bases; bases with no gene match: 4.

The chain employs TRBV9 and TRBJ2-5; a weak D match, TRBD2 (6 bases). This CDR3 has 15 amino acids. From germline, CDR1 is SGDLS and CDR2 YYNGEE. V was trimmed by 3 bases and J by 2 bases, leaving 14 bases between them. As DNA, the CDR3 is TGTGCCAGCAGCGCCCGCGGGACCCTACAAGAGACCCAGTACTTC. Its protein product is CASSARGTLQETQYF.